The 28 T cell receptor beta chains presented below share a single source sample, sequenced in a study of early T cells in non-severe SARS-CoV-2 infection. TCRdb used MiXCR to reprocess the 5' RACE reads, holding one entry per CDR3 protein. The sample has about 59,000 distinct CDR3 sequences, over 10% seen once. The material was whole blood, obtained at baseline. The receptor set was obtained from an adult who was a healthcare worker with PCR-confirmed SARS-CoV-2 infection or an uninfected control (not recorded which).

This sequence joins TRBV11-2 and TRBJ1-5, with D tentatively TRBD1 (6 bases). The CDR3 has 15 residues. Germline CDR1 is SGHAT and CDR2 is FQNNGV. Trimming took 0 bases from V and 2 from J, leaving 8 bases between them. CDR3 nucleotides: TGTGCCAGCAGCTTAGATAGGGGGGGCAATCAGCCCCAGCATTTT. Translating it yields CASSLDRGGNQPQHF.

The rearrangement links TRBV24-1 to TRBJ2-1, with TRBD1 as a possible D gene (6 bases). This CDR3 comprises 18 residues. Germline CDR1 reads KGHDR; CDR2 reads SFDVKD. The V gene lost 1 base and the J gene lost 3 bases, with 18 bases spanning the gap. This CDR3 is CATSDFSPTGELYNEQFF. The CDR3 DNA reads TGTGCCACCAGTGATTTCTCCCCGACAGGAGAGCTCTACAATGAGCAGTTCTTC.

The rearrangement links TRBV29-1 to TRBJ1-2, with 7 bases matching TRBD1. The germline gives CDR1 SQVTM, CDR2 ANQGSEA. With V trimmed by 8 bases and J by 8 bases, 14 bases remained unmatched. The CDR3 has 13 amino acids. DNA of the CDR3: TGCAGCTTTTTGGCCGGGACAGAAACGGGCTACACCTTC. Its translation: CSFLAGTETGYTF.

This clonotype showed up many times. This chain uses TRBV9 with TRBJ1-1; D might be TRBD1 (6 bases). V shed 0 bases and J shed 3 bases, with 15 bases lying between them. CDR3 size: 16 residues. CDR1 SGDLS and CDR2 YYNGEE come from the germline V gene. The DNA of the CDR3 is TGTGCCAGCAGCGTAGGAGGTATAGGGGGGCACACTGAAGCTTTCTTT. Translated: CASSVGGIGGHTEAFF. Looking up the rest from reference TRBV9 and TRBJ1-1 gives the full variable domain: DSGVTQTPKHLITATGQRVTLRCSPRSGDLSVYWYQQSLDQGLQFLIQYYNGEERAKGNILERFSAQQFPDLHSELNLSSLELGDSALYFCASSVGGIGGHTEAFFGQGTRLTVV.

This clonotype was counted ten times or more. The V gene is TRBV6-2 or TRBV6-3, the J gene TRBJ1-1; 9 bases fit TRBD1. CDR1 and CDR2 from the germline V gene are MNHEY and SVGEGT. V gave up 6 bases and J gave up 5 bases; unmatched junction bases: 4. This CDR3 contains 13 residues. The CDR3 loop reads CASRDDRGTEAFF. CDR3 DNA sequence: TGTGCCAGCAGGGACGACAGGGGGACTGAAGCTTTCTTT.

This clonotype was observed many times. The chain has TRBV6-2 or TRBV6-3 and TRBJ2-1; either TRBD1 or TRBD2 may fit D (6 bases each). V was shortened by 7 bases and J by 7 bases, with 14 bases between the two germline ends. Germline CDR1 is MNHEY and CDR2 is SVGEGT. The CDR3 is 13 residues long. The CDR3: CASINRAGNEQFF. Written as DNA, the CDR3 is TGTGCCAGCATAAACAGGGCGGGAAATGAGCAGTTCTTC.

The chain couples TRBV20-1 to TRBJ2-1; 12 nucleotides agree with TRBD2. This CDR3 contains 17 residues. Trimming removed 1 base from V and 4 bases from J; junction bases left unmatched: 8. Looked up from germline, CDR1 is DFQATT and CDR2 is SNEGSKA (reference sequence). CDR3 DNA: TGCAGTGCTAGAGGACTAGCGGGAGAAGAGAGGTACAATGAGCAGTTCTTC. Protein product: CSARGLAGEERYNEQFF.

This clonotype was detected ten times or more. This chain connects TRBV19 to TRBJ2-2; D might be TRBD1 (6 bases). The CDR3 spans 17 residues. The V and J ends lost 1 base and 4 bases respectively, with 16 bases between them. Germline V gives CDR1 LNHDA, CDR2 SQIVND (reference sequence). CDR3 bases: TGTGCCAGTAGTATAGTGGGGGCGGTCGTCGGCACCGGGGAGCTGTTTTTT. It codes for CASSIVGAVVGTGELFF.

This sequence joins TRBV7-9 and TRBJ2-7; 9 bases align to TRBD1. Germline V gene data show CDR1 as SEHNR and CDR2 as FQNEAQ (reference sequence). J was trimmed by 7 bases and V by 0 bases; bases with no gene match: 4. CDR3 length: 14 residues. CDR3 amino acids: CASSLAQGAREQYF. DNA of the CDR3: TGTGCCAGCAGCTTAGCACAGGGGGCGAGGGAGCAGTACTTC.

CDR3 sequence: CASSQGRNTDTQYF. Written as DNA, the CDR3 is TGTGCCAGCAGCCAAGGGAGAAACACAGATACGCAGTATTTT. The rearrangement links TRBV4-2 to TRBJ2-3; unclear D gene. The CDR3 is 14 residues long. Trimming pared 1 base from V and 2 bases from J, leaving 7 bases between. Germline CDR1 and CDR2: LGHNA and YNFKEQ.

The V and J genes are TRBV9 and TRBJ2-1; a weak D match, TRBD1 (5 bases). V lost 4 bases to trimming and J lost 6 bases, with 11 bases between them. The CDR3 covers 13 residues. Germline V gene sequence: CDR1 SGDLS, CDR2 YYNGEE. CDR3 in amino acids: CASSLGLVNEQFF. In DNA, the CDR3 is TGTGCCAGCAGCCTGGGGCTCGTCAATGAGCAGTTCTTC. Drawing the rest from reference TRBV9 and TRBJ2-1, the complete variable domain is DSGVTQTPKHLITATGQRVTLRCSPRSGDLSVYWYQQSLDQGLQFLIQYYNGEERAKGNILERFSAQQFPDLHSELNLSSLELGDSALYFCASSLGLVNEQFFGPGTRLTVL.

A few counts support this clonotype. The J gene is TRBJ1-3, the V gene TRBV3-1, with D hard to call. The germline V and J ends were trimmed by 3 bases and 0 bases, with 9 bases remaining between them. Germline V lookup: CDR1 LGHDT, CDR2 YNNKEL (reference sequence). This CDR3 region has 15 residues. The CDR3 DNA reads as TGTGCCAGCAGCCACAAGACGAGCTCTGGAAACACCATATATTTT. Translated: CASSHKTSSGNTIYF.

J is TRBJ2-7 and V is TRBV5-1; 11 nucleotides align to TRBD1. The V gene's germline CDR1 is SGHRS and CDR2 YFSETQ. CDR3 size: 16 residues. Trimming cost V 0 bases and J 7 bases; bases outside gene matches: 9. The CDR3 nucleotides read TGCGCCAGCAGCTTGGCCCCGGGACAGGGGGGATGGGAGCAGTACTTC. It yields the protein CASSLAPGQGGWEQYF. The variable domain in full, completed from reference TRBV5-1 and TRBJ2-7, reads KAGVTQTPRYLIKTRGQQVTLSCSPISGHRSVSWYQQTPGQGLQFLFEYFSETQRNKGNFPGRFSGRQFSNSRSEMNVSTLELGDSALYLCASSLAPGQGGWEQYFGPGTRLTVT.

The rearrangement uses TRBV30 and TRBJ2-3; the D gene is possibly TRBD1 (5 bases). Trimming left V 0 bases short and J 6 bases short, with 10 bases between. The germline V gene encodes CDR1 GTSNPN and CDR2 SVGIG (reference sequence). The CDR3 runs to 13 residues. In nucleotides, the CDR3 is TGTGCCTGGAGTGTAGGGGATGCGGATACGCAGTATTTT. Encoded protein: CAWSVGDADTQYF.

V usage is TRBV7-9 and J usage is TRBJ2-7, with D possibly TRBD1 on 5 matching bases. CDR3 length: 15 residues. The ends were cut back, 4 bases at V and 2 bases at J, with 15 bases in the middle. Germline V CDR1 and CDR2: SEHNR, FQNEAQ (reference sequence). CDR3 sequence (DNA): TGTGCCAGCAGCTCCCCCCTCCAGGGAACCTACGAGCAGTACTTC. Protein: CASSSPLQGTYEQYF.

This clonotype has at least ten counts. The V call is TRBV12-5, the J call TRBJ1-1; possible D gene TRBD1, 6 bases. Germline CDR1 LGHNT, CDR2 FRNRAP. The CDR3 contains 13 residues. Trimming stripped 5 bases from V and 5 bases from J, with 12 bases between. CDR3 loop: CASGPGVETEAFF. The CDR3 region has the DNA TGTGCTAGTGGTCCAGGGGTGGAGACTGAAGCTTTCTTT.

Ten or more counts support this clonotype. V gene TRBV3-1 combines with J gene TRBJ2-5; 9 nucleotides line up with TRBD1. J was trimmed by 4 bases and V by 1 base; bases with no gene match: 4. CDR3 length: 15 residues. The germline V gene has CDR1 LGHDT and CDR2 YNNKEL (reference sequence). The CDR3 coding sequence is TGTGCCAGCAGCCAAGGGGGACAGGGCCTAGAGACCCAGTACTTC. Protein: CASSQGGQGLETQYF.

This clonotype was observed many times. The rearrangement joins TRBV3-2 to TRBJ1-1. TRBV3-2 is a pseudogene segment. This CDR3 region has 19 residues. CDR3: CASSQRGWALLPMNTEAFF. The CDR3 DNA reads TGTGCCAGCAGCCAAAGGGGGTGGGCCCTACTCCCCATGAACACTGAAGCTTTCTTT.

This clonotype was recorded a few times. The chain links TRBV20-1 to TRBJ2-1, with 7 bases lining up with TRBD1. V shed 1 base, J shed 4 bases, and the junction held 7 bases outside the gene matches. The germline gives CDR1 DFQATT, CDR2 SNEGSKA (reference sequence). This CDR3 contains 15 residues. CDR3 amino acids: CSARVGQPRYNEQFF. As DNA, the CDR3 is TGCAGTGCTAGAGTGGGACAGCCCCGATACAATGAGCAGTTCTTC.

This clonotype came up a few times. This chain connects TRBV20-1 to TRBJ2-7; D ambiguous. This CDR3 region has 12 residues. V dropped 1 base and J dropped 3 bases, with 7 bases sitting between them. Germline CDR1 reads DFQATT; CDR2 reads SNEGSKA (reference sequence). DNA for the CDR3: TGCAGTGCTAGAGGCTCCATCTACGAGCAGTACTTC. Its protein is CSARGSIYEQYF.

The rearrangement uses TRBV30 and TRBJ1-1, with D possibly matching TRBD1 (6 bases). Germline V gene data show CDR1 as GTSNPN and CDR2 as SVGIG (reference sequence). V lost 5 bases, J lost 4 bases, and 14 bases lay in between. This CDR3 spans 13 amino acids. The CDR3 reads CAWVRGESTEAFF. The CDR3 nucleotides read TGTGCCTGGGTGAGGGGGGAAAGCACTGAAGCTTTCTTT.

This clonotype was seen only a few times. The V gene is TRBV7-2, the J gene TRBJ2-3; D not resolved. The V end was cut by 3 bases, the J end by 1 base, with 8 bases between. This CDR3 spans 14 amino acids. Germline V lookup: CDR1 SGHTA, CDR2 FQGNSA. The chain's CDR3 is CASSLSTRTDTQYF. Written as DNA, the CDR3 is TGTGCCAGCAGCTTGAGTACCCGCACAGATACGCAGTATTTT.

This clonotype appeared a few times. The rearrangement links TRBV6-6 to TRBJ2-1; D is unclear. Germline V CDR1 and CDR2: MNHNY, SVGAGI (reference sequence). The CDR3 covers 11 residues. V gave up 6 bases and J gave up 4 bases, with 4 bases separating them. CDR3 in amino acids: CASRGYNEQFF. The CDR3 region has the DNA TGTGCCAGCAGAGGATACAATGAGCAGTTCTTC.

This clonotype was recorded at least ten times. This chain connects TRBV6-2 or TRBV6-3 to TRBJ2-1, with 15 positions matching TRBD2. The junction had 1 base not matched to a gene; V was cut back by 3 bases and J by 7 bases. This CDR3 spans 15 amino acids. Germline-derived CDR1 and CDR2 are MNHEY and SVGEGT. CDR3 bases: TGTGCCAGCAGTTATGGGACTAGCGGGAGGAATGAGCAGTTCTTC. Residues: CASSYGTSGRNEQFF.

This clonotype was seen only a few times. This may come from a read error, since a much larger clone is one base off. The CDR3 sequence is CSAPSPDNTEAFF. The CDR3 nucleotides read TGCAGTGCCCCATCCCCCGATAACACTGAAGCTTTCTTT. V usage is TRBV20-1 and J usage is TRBJ1-1, with D hard to call. Per the germline V gene, CDR1 is DFQATT and CDR2 is SNEGSKA (reference sequence). The CDR3 is 13 amino acids. Trimming shortened V by 6 bases and J by 2 bases, and 13 bases separated the two germline ends.

As DNA, the CDR3 is TGTGCCAGCAGTGTGGGGGGGCCGGCCAAAAACATTCAGTACTTC. Translating it yields CASSVGGPAKNIQYF. This rearrangement joins TRBV2 to TRBJ2-4; perhaps TRBD2 as D (7 bases). Trimming took 4 bases from V and 1 from J, leaving 11 bases between them. CDR1 SNHLY and CDR2 FYNNEI come from the germline V gene. This CDR3 comprises 15 residues. The full variable domain, completed using reference TRBV2 and TRBJ2-4, is EPEVTQTPSHQVTQMGQEVILRCVPISNHLYFYWYRQILGQKVEFLVSFYNNEISEKSEIFDDQFSVERPDGSNFTLKIRSTKLEDSAMYFCASSVGGPAKNIQYFGAGTRLSVL.

The genes are TRBV29-1 and TRBJ2-7, with 7 bases aligning to TRBD2. This CDR3 spans 14 amino acids. The ends lost 6 bases at V and 7 bases at J; junction bases unmatched: 15. Germline CDR1 is SQVTM and CDR2 is ANQGSEA. The CDR3 sequence is CSVRGQAGAFEQYF. CDR3 DNA: TGCAGCGTCCGAGGGCAGGCGGGAGCTTTTGAGCAGTACTTC.

This clonotype turned up a few times. The chain has TRBV7-8 and TRBJ2-3; no clear D. The germline CDR1 and CDR2 sequences are SGHVS and FQNEAQ. The V and J ends lost 7 bases and 1 base respectively, with 3 bases between them. The CDR3 totals 11 residues. CDR3 DNA: TGTGCCAGCACACGCACAGATACGCAGTATTTT. Translating gives CASTRTDTQYF.